The rows below give T cell receptor beta chains drawn from one sample of a study of blood T cell repertoires in COVID-19. The table came from immunoSEQ multiplex PCR; TCRdb's copy has only in-frame clones and leaves some out. The table includes about 530,000 clones, around 90% detected once. Sequencing was performed on peripheral blood. These receptors were taken from a woman in her forties or fifties with COVID-19, enrolled during active disease. CDR3s include the opening cysteine and the closing phenylalanine or tryptophan. The order of the fields is V gene, J gene, clone size, D gene, CDR3 DNA, CDR3 protein. D genes are given only for firm matches. Expanded clones get a size class; other rows say once, few or many, or leave the size out.

>TRBV2|TRBJ2-3|NA|TRBD2
TGTGCCAGCAGTGTCGGGCGGGGGACCCCGTATACGCAGTATTTT
CASSVGRGTPYTQYF
>TRBV18|TRBJ1-1|NA|TRBD1
TGTGCCAGCTCTCGCGGACAGGGGGAACGGGCTTTCTTT
CASSRGQGERAFF
>TRBV28|TRBJ2-1|NA|NA
TGTGCCAGCAGTTCAGGGTCAAGGCAGTTCTTC
CASSSGSRQFF
>TRBV19|TRBJ2-1|NA|TRBD1
TGTGCCAGTAGTATCAAGGGGGCGAGGGAGAATGAGCAGTTCTTC
CASSIKGARENEQFF
>TRBV30|TRBJ1-6|NA|NA
TGTGCCTGGAGTGTACGCCGGGTTTTGGGTTCACCCCTCCACTTT
CAWSVRRVLGSPLHF
>TRBV5-5|TRBJ2-7|NA|NA
TGTGCCAGCAGCTTGATTTCTCAGGGAGGAGAGCAGTACTTC
CASSLISQGGEQYF
>TRBV7-9|TRBJ2-2|NA|NA
TGTGCCAGCAGCTTAGATACAGGGTTTCTGGGCCCGAACACCGGGGAGCTGTTTTTT
CASSLDTGFLGPNTGELFF
>TRBV5-1|TRBJ1-5|NA|NA
TGCGCCAGCAGCTTGGGGGGGACTGGGAATCAGCCCCAGCATTTT
CASSLGGTGNQPQHF
>TRBV19|TRBJ1-2|NA|TRBD1
TGTGCCAGTCGACAGGGAGGAACCTATGGCTACACCTTC
CASRQGGTYGYTF
>TRBV15|TRBJ2-7|NA|NA
TGTGCCACCAGCAGCCGGACTTTTAGGAGCTCCTACGAGCAGTACTTC
CATSSRTFRSSYEQYF
>TRBV11-2|TRBJ1-1|NA|NA
TGTGCCAGCAGACGCACGGGAGGAGTGAACACTGAAGCTTTCTTT
CASRRTGGVNTEAFF
>TRBV24-1|TRBJ2-2|NA|TRBD1
TGTGCCACCAGTGTAGGACAGGGCGACACCGGGGAGCTGTTTTTT
CATSVGQGDTGELFF
>TRBV11-3|TRBJ1-1|NA|NA
TGTGCCAGCAGCTTAGGAGGTAACACTGAAGCTTTCTTT
CASSLGGNTEAFF
>TRBV29-1|TRBJ2-5|once|NA
TGCAGCGCCAAGGATAGGGGAGAGACCCAGTACTTC
CSAKDRGETQYF
>TRBV5-5|TRBJ1-1|few|NA
TGTGCCAGCAGCCTAAACGCTGACAGCGAAGCTTTCTTT
CASSLNADSEAFF
>TRBV6-6|TRBJ1-5|NA|TRBD1
TGTGCCAGCAGCCAGGATCCGGGACAGGGAGCACCAGGCTTTCGGAATCAGCCCCAGCATTTT
CASSQDPGQGAPGFRNQPQHF
>TRBV18|TRBJ2-3|NA|TRBD1
TGTGCCAGCTCACCGGGACAGACTAGCACAGATACGCAGTATTTT
CASSPGQTSTDTQYF
>TRBV6-5|TRBJ1-1|NA|NA
TGTGCCAGCAGTTACTCCGCCAGGCACACTGAAGCTTTCTTT
CASSYSARHTEAFF
>TRBV10-3|TRBJ2-1|NA|NA
TGTGCCACAAAACGGGAATCCGATGAGCAGTTCTTC
CATKRESDEQFF
>TRBV7-9|TRBJ2-3|NA|TRBD2
TGTGCCAGCAGCTTAGTAGTTTCGACTAGCGGGGGGGGCACAGATACGCAGTATTTT
CASSLVVSTSGGGTDTQYF
>TRBV30|TRBJ2-1|NA|NA
TGTGGCTCGGACAGGGAGGGAAACAATGAGCAGTTCTTC
CGSDREGNNEQFF
>TRBV23-1|TRBJ1-6|NA|TRBD1
TGCGCCAGCAGTCAATTTACAGGGGGCCGGAGCTCCTATAATTCACCCCTCCACTTT
CASSQFTGGRSSYNSPLHF
>TRBV20-1|TRBJ2-1|NA|NA
TGCAGTGCTAGCCTGACTAATGAGCAGTTCTTC
CSASLTNEQFF
>TRBV28|TRBJ2-3|NA|TRBD2
TGTGCCAGCAGTTCCTCAGCGGGGCCAGATACGCAGTATTTT
CASSSSAGPDTQYF
>TRBV3-1/TRBV3-2|TRBJ1-2|NA|NA
TGTGCCAGCAGCCAAGGGGTAGGGGACTATGGCTACACCTTC
CASSQGVGDYGYTF
>TRBV4-1|TRBJ2-6|NA|TRBD1
TGCGCCAGCAGCCAGGCGACAGGGTCTGGGGCCAACGTCCTGACTTTC
CASSQATGSGANVLTF
>TRBV10-1|TRBJ2-1|NA|NA
TGCGCCAGCAGTGAGTCCCCGGGTCCCATCAATGAGCAGTTCTTC
CASSESPGPINEQFF
>TRBV12-3/TRBV12-4|TRBJ2-2|NA|NA
TGTGCCAGCAGTTTCCCAAAAGGGGAGCTGTTTTTT
CASSFPKGELFF
>TRBV4-1|TRBJ2-1|NA|TRBD2
TGCGCCAGCAGCCAGAGGCTAGCGGGGACCGGCAATGAGCAGTTCTTC
CASSQRLAGTGNEQFF
>TRBV7-8|TRBJ1-1|NA|NA
TGTGCCAGCAGCCTTTATTTGTTGGGAGGTGACACTGAAGCTTTCTTT
CASSLYLLGGDTEAFF
>TRBV5-1|TRBJ2-3|NA|NA
TGCGCCAGCAGCTTGGGGCCTACAGATACGCAGTATTTT
CASSLGPTDTQYF
>TRBV9|TRBJ2-3|NA|NA
TGTGCCAGCAGCCCAGACCCGACAGCGGTACGGGGGGATACGCAGTATTTT
CASSPDPTAVRGDTQYF
>TRBV14|TRBJ2-1|NA|NA
TGTGCCAGCAGCCAAAGGCAGTCCCTCAGGGAGCAGTTCTTC
CASSQRQSLREQFF
>TRBV9|TRBJ1-1|NA|NA
TGTGCCAGCAGCGTAACCCAAGCGGGCGCTGAAGCTTTCTTT
CASSVTQAGAEAFF
>TRBV5-6|TRBJ1-1|NA|NA
TGTGCCAGCAGCTCCTGGACTGTCTTGAACACTGAAGCTTTCTTT
CASSSWTVLNTEAFF